Below are 23 T cell receptor beta chains sequenced from a single sample in a study of shared clonotypes between healthy human individuals. TCRdb's copy holds only in-frame clones and misses some; the assay was immunoSEQ multiplex PCR. The sample comprises 800,000 to 1,200,000 clones, about 80% of which are singletons, and roughly 0.56% rests with the top ten. Sequenced input: memory CD4+ T cells from PBMCs. The sample's subset: CD45RA-negative fraction. These receptors were taken from a young man in good health. Some clones in this sample may be carry-over from other donors' samples.

The chain joins TRBV5-1 to TRBJ1-5, with a weak D call TRBD1 (6 bases). Germline CDR1 reads SGHRS; CDR2 reads YFSETQ. The CDR3 sequence is 14 residues long. The V end lost 3 bases, the J end lost 5 bases, and 12 bases lay between the germline ends. The CDR3 sequence is CASSSGQPDQPQHF. The CDR3 DNA reads TGCGCCAGCAGCTCCGGACAGCCGGATCAGCCCCAGCATTTT.

This chain's CDR3 is CASSLHWGTGVTGELFF. CDR3 coding DNA: TGTGCCAGCAGCTTACATTGGGGGACAGGGGTGACCGGGGAGCTGTTTTTT. The chain has TRBV11-2 and TRBJ2-2; 10 bases map to TRBD1. Losses at the gene ends were 2 bases for V and 5 bases for J; bases not matched to a gene: 8. The CDR3 is 17 residues long. Germline-derived CDR1 and CDR2 are SGHAT and FQNNGV.

This chain joins TRBV11-2 and TRBJ2-5; perhaps TRBD1 as D (5 bases). V shed 2 bases and J shed 1 base, with 11 bases lying between them. CDR1 and CDR2 from the germline V gene are SGHAT and FQNNGV. The CDR3 covers 15 residues. The CDR3 DNA reads TGTGCCAGCAGCTTAAAGGGGAATTTCCAAGAGACCCAGTACTTC. Its translation is CASSLKGNFQETQYF.

V and J are TRBV28 and TRBJ2-5, with D possibly being TRBD1 (5 bases). From germline, CDR1 is MDHEN and CDR2 SYDVKM. The CDR3 covers 13 residues. The ends were cut back, 6 bases at V and 4 bases at J, with 12 bases in the middle. The CDR3, as DNA: TGTGCCAGCAGCAGGGCCGTTTTAGAGACCCAGTACTTC. Translation gives CASSRAVLETQYF.

This clone turned up a few times. V and J are TRBV29-1 and TRBJ2-5, with D unclear. V lost 7 bases and J lost 5, with 14 bases in between. Germline V gives CDR1 SQVTM, CDR2 ANQGSEA. The CDR3 is 12 amino acids. The CDR3 DNA is TGCAGCGGCGGACGGCCCTGGGAGACCCAGTACTTC. This translates into CSGGRPWETQYF.

Regarding this clone: The sample contains more than one DNA sequence encoding this CDR3. J is TRBJ2-5 and V is TRBV5-4, with D uncertain. The V gene's germline CDR1 is SGHNT and CDR2 YYREEE (reference sequence). V was trimmed by 1 base and J by 5 bases, leaving 9 bases between them. The CDR3 sequence is 13 residues long. The CDR3 DNA follows: TGTGCCAGCAGCTTGAGGGCTGGGGAGACCCAGTACTTC. Its translation is CASSLRAGETQYF.

The genes are TRBV7-8 and TRBJ2-4; TRBD1 aligns across 9 bases. The CDR3 loop spans 16 amino acids. J was trimmed by 0 bases and V by 4 bases; bases with no gene match: 4. Germline assignment: CDR1 SGHVS and CDR2 FQNEAQ. The CDR3 DNA sequence: TGTGCCAGCAGCTGGGGACAGGGATCAGCCAAAAACATTCAGTACTTC. Protein product: CASSWGQGSAKNIQYF.

The V gene is TRBV13, the J gene TRBJ2-5, with 7 bases aligning to TRBD2. Germline V CDR1 and CDR2: PRHDT, FYEKMQ (reference sequence). Germline trimming cut 4 bases from V and 1 base from J; bases unmatched to any gene: 3. CDR3 size: 14 residues. The CDR3 DNA reads as TGTGCCAGCAGCTCCAGCGGGATCCAAGAGACCCAGTACTTC. It encodes CASSSSGIQETQYF.

The chain combines TRBV7-2 with TRBJ2-3, with 7 positions matching TRBD2. CDR1 SGHTA and CDR2 FQGNSA come from the germline V gene. The CDR3 totals 16 residues. V lost 5 bases, J lost 0 bases, and 8 bases stayed unmatched. CDR3 protein: CASSPSSGYSTDTQYF. DNA for the CDR3: TGTGCCAGCAGCCCAAGTAGCGGGTATAGCACAGATACGCAGTATTTT.

In its sample, this clone was seen a few times. The genes are TRBV7-2 and TRBJ1-3; unclear D gene. The CDR3 consists of 15 residues. V gave up 1 base and J gave up 4 bases, with 11 bases separating them. CDR1 SGHTA and CDR2 FQGNSA come from the germline V gene. The CDR3 DNA is TGTGCCAGCAGCTTAGACACACAGCCAGGAAACACCATATATTTT. Its translation is CASSLDTQPGNTIYF.

This CDR3 reads CASRRTSGIIDEQFF. The CDR3 bases are TGTGCCAGCAGACGGACTAGCGGGATAATTGATGAGCAGTTCTTC. The genes are TRBV2 and TRBJ2-1; 12 nucleotides agree with TRBD2. V shed 6 bases, J shed 8 bases, and the junction held 8 bases outside the gene matches. The CDR3 is 15 amino acids. The germline V gene encodes CDR1 SNHLY and CDR2 FYNNEI.

The chain joins TRBV18 to TRBJ2-1; D gene uncertain. The CDR3 runs 13 residues. The germline gives CDR1 KGHSH, CDR2 LQKENI. V dropped 2 bases and J dropped 5 bases, with 7 bases sitting between them. CDR3 loop: CASSPVRDNEQFF. The CDR3 bases are TGTGCCAGCTCACCAGTAAGGGACAATGAGCAGTTCTTC.

This clone has only a few counts. V and J are TRBV6-1 and TRBJ1-4; D is ambiguous. V lost 8 bases and J lost 0, with 10 bases in between. The CDR3 spans 14 residues. CDR1 and CDR2 from the germline V gene are MNHNS and SASEGT. CDR3 amino acids: CASSPGATNEKLFF. DNA of the CDR3: TGTGCCAGCTCCCCCGGGGCAACTAATGAAAAACTGTTTTTT.

The chain combines TRBV5-4 with TRBJ2-3; 10 positions match TRBD1. V lost 1 base to trimming and J lost 11 bases; unmatched junction nucleotides: 7. This CDR3 is 14 amino acids long. The germline CDR1 and CDR2 sequences are SGHNT and YYREEE (reference sequence). Here the CDR3 reads CASSLPTGGGGQYF. DNA of the CDR3: TGTGCCAGCAGCTTGCCGACAGGGGGCGGAGGGCAGTATTTT.

This chain joins TRBV2 and TRBJ1-2; D unclear. Germline loops: CDR1 SNHLY, CDR2 FYNNEI. This CDR3 comprises 15 residues. The V and J ends lost 5 bases and 0 bases respectively, with 13 bases between them. CDR3 DNA: TGTGCCAGCAGTTATACACCGCCATCTAACTATGGCTACACCTTC. Its protein is CASSYTPPSNYGYTF.

The chain joins TRBV2 to TRBJ1-2; D remains ambiguous. Germline-derived CDR1 and CDR2 are SNHLY and FYNNEI. V lost 2 bases to trimming and J lost 8 bases, with 15 bases between them. The CDR3 has 14 residues. DNA of the CDR3: TGTGCCAGCAGTGAACGGGAATCCATGGGCGGCTACACCTTC. Its translation is CASSERESMGGYTF.

The chain joins TRBV7-9 to TRBJ1-6, with 8 bases lining up with TRBD1. The CDR3 runs 15 residues. The ends lost 5 bases at V and 6 bases at J; junction bases unmatched: 6. Germline CDR1 SEHNR, CDR2 FQNEAQ (reference sequence). The CDR3 loop is CASSARDRRNSPLHF. The CDR3 DNA follows: TGTGCCAGCAGCGCCAGGGACAGGCGTAATTCACCCCTCCACTTT.

The chain has TRBV5-8 and TRBJ2-7; D may be TRBD2 (6 bases). Germline CDR1 SGHTS, CDR2 YDEGEE. V was cut by 4 bases and J by 6 bases, with 20 bases left in between. This CDR3 has 15 amino acids. CDR3 amino acids: CASSLGFREEGEQYF. CDR3 in DNA: TGTGCCAGCAGCCTCGGGTTCAGGGAGGAGGGCGAGCAGTACTTC.

This clone occurred a few times. Other nucleotide sequences in the sample specify the same CDR3. This chain uses TRBV7-2 with TRBJ2-7, with D possibly being TRBD1 (6 bases). V lost 5 bases, J lost 2 bases, and 10 bases lay in between. The CDR3 is 13 amino acids. The germline V gene has CDR1 SGHTA and CDR2 FQGNSA. The CDR3 nucleotides read TGTGCCAGCAGCCTGGACAGAACCTACGAGCAGTACTTC. Encoded protein: CASSLDRTYEQYF. Variable domain in full (rest from reference TRBV7-2 and TRBJ2-7): GAGVSQSPSNKVTEKGKDVELRCDPISGHTALYWYRQSLGQGLEFLIYFQGNSAPDKSGLPSDRFSAERTGGSVSTLTIQRTQQEDSAVYLCASSLDRTYEQYFGPGTRLTVT.

This chain links TRBV5-1 with TRBJ2-3; a possible D gene is TRBD2 (5 bases). The germline gives CDR1 SGHRS, CDR2 YFSETQ. CDR3 length equals 15 residues. Trimming pared 2 bases from V and 0 bases from J, leaving 10 bases between. In nucleotides, the CDR3 is TGCGCCAGCAGCTTCGTTGCGGGTAGCACAGATACGCAGTATTTT. Protein sequence: CASSFVAGSTDTQYF. Together with reference TRBV5-1 and TRBJ2-3, the CDR3 gives the full variable domain: KAGVTQTPRYLIKTRGQQVTLSCSPISGHRSVSWYQQTPGQGLQFLFEYFSETQRNKGNFPGRFSGRQFSNSRSEMNVSTLELGDSALYLCASSFVAGSTDTQYFGPGTRLTVL.

This clone was seen only a few times. CDR3 sequence (DNA): TGTGCCAGCTCACCACCTAGTACGGGACGCGTAAACTATGGCTACACCTTC. Its translation is CASSPPSTGRVNYGYTF. The chain recombines TRBV18 with TRBJ1-2; possible D gene TRBD1, 5 bases. The CDR3 contains 17 residues. V dropped 0 bases and J dropped 2 bases, with 16 bases sitting between them. Germline loops: CDR1 KGHSH, CDR2 LQKENI. Using reference TRBV18 and TRBJ1-2 for the parts outside the CDR3, the full variable domain is NAGVMQNPRHLVRRRGQEARLRCSPMKGHSHVYWYRQLPEEGLKFMVYLQKENIIDESGMPKERFSAEFPKEGPSILRIQQVVRGDSAAYFCASSPPSTGRVNYGYTFGSGTRLTVV.

This clone was detected once. The chain combines TRBV29-1 with TRBJ1-1, with 7 bases matching TRBD1. Trimming at V came to 4 bases and at J to 7 bases, leaving 9 bases not matched to a gene. The CDR3 is 13 residues long. From germline, CDR1 is SQVTM and CDR2 ANQGSEA. CDR3 sequence (DNA): TGCAGCGTTGTTAGAGTGGGGACAGATGAAGCTTTCTTT. Translating it yields CSVVRVGTDEAFF.

This clone occurred once. The genes are TRBV6-5 and TRBJ2-1; no clear D gene. CDR1 is MNHEY, CDR2 SVGAGI, per germline. The length of the CDR3 is 11 residues. The germline V and J ends were trimmed by 6 bases and 14 bases, with 14 bases remaining between them. The chain's CDR3 is CASSILGMEFF. The CDR3 nucleotides are TGTGCCAGCAGCATACTGGGGATGGAGTTCTTC.